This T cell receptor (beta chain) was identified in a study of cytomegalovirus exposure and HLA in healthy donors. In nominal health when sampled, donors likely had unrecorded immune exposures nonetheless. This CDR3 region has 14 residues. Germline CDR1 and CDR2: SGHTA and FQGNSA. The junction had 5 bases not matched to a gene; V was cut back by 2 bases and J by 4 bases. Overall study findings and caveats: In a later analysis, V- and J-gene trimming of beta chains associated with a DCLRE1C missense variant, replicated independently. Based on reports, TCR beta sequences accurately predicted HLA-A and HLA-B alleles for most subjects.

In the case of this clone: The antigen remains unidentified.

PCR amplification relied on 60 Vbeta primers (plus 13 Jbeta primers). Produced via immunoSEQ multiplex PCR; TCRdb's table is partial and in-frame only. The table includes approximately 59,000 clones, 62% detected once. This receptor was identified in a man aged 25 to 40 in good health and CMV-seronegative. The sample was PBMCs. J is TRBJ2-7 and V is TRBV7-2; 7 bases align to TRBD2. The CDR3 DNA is TGTGCCAGCAGCTTAAGGAGGGAGGGTTACGAGCAGTACTTC. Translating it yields CASSLRREGYEQYF.